One and the same sample provided the 17 T cell receptor beta chains below, sequenced in a study of T cells in women clearing cervical HPV infection. Sequenced by immunoSEQ multiplex PCR; TCRdb stores in-frame clones only, minus some. This repertoire includes some 39,000 clones. The sample taken for sequencing was blood buffy coat. These receptors all stem from a woman between 18 and 70 years old with a cervical HPV16 infection that either progressed to CIN3+ or cleared (not recorded which).

Details on this clone: The CDR3 goes on 3 residues after the read ends, and that part is filled in from the germline J gene. V usage is TRBV18 and J usage is TRBJ2-3, with 10 bases identical to TRBD2. The CDR3 length is 16 residues. Germline CDR1 is KGHSH and CDR2 is LQKENI. Trimming removed 3 bases from V and 3 bases from J; junction bases left unmatched: 6. The CDR3 loop is CASSPPGAGGTDTQYF. The CDR3 bases that were read are TGTGCCAGCTCACCCCCAGGAGCGGGAGGGACAGATACG.

As regards this clone: With the read ending 3 residues before the CDR3 end, the germline J gene is used to fill in that end. This chain links TRBV20-1 with TRBJ2-3; TRBD1 aligns across 7 bases. Germline CDR1 DFQATT, CDR2 SNEGSKA (reference sequence). This CDR3 contains 14 residues. Trimming at V came to 4 bases and at J to 5 bases, leaving 9 bases not matched to a gene. The CDR3 here is CSAKDYRGIDTQYF. The part of the CDR3 DNA that was read is TGCAGTGCTAAAGATTACAGGGGAATAGATACG.

With respect to this clone: The CDR3 end lies 3 residues beyond the end of the read and is filled in from the germline J gene. J is TRBJ1-4 and V is TRBV19, with TRBD1 identical over 7 bases. Germline CDR1 LNHDA, CDR2 SQIVND (reference sequence). The CDR3 spans 14 residues. With 3 bases clipped from V and 6 bases from J, the junction kept 4 bases outside the gene matches. The CDR3 reads CASSIGTAHEKLFF. The part of the CDR3 DNA that was read is TGTGCCAGTAGTATCGGGACAGCCCATGAAAAA.

About this clone: The read ends 3 residues before the CDR3 terminus; that terminus is restored from the germline J gene. The rearrangement links TRBV5-6 to TRBJ1-1; D is unresolved. The CDR3 consists of 13 residues. Deletions cut 1 base from V and 6 bases from J, with 10 bases between. Germline V gives CDR1 SGHDT, CDR2 YYEEEE. CDR3 sequence reads: CASSLRRTPEAFF. The part of the CDR3 DNA that was read is TGTGCCAGCAGCTTGAGACGGACTCCTGAA.

With respect to this clone: The CDR3 is cut off 3 residues early in the read; its end comes from the germline J gene. The gene calls are TRBV5-5 and TRBJ1-6, with 7 nucleotides matching TRBD1. Germline CDR1 SGHKS, CDR2 YYEKEE (reference sequence). V gave up 0 bases and J gave up 8 bases; unmatched junction bases: 5. This CDR3 has 15 residues. The DNA read from the CDR3 is TGTGCCAGCAGCTTGGAAGGGGGCAACTATTCACCC. Translation: CASSLEGGNYSP. The CDR3, in full, reads CASSLEGGNYSPLHF.

On this clone: From the germline J gene comes the end of the CDR3, since the read stops 3 residues before it. V is TRBV2 and J is TRBJ1-5, with D maybe TRBD1 (6 bases). The CDR3 has 13 amino acids. Germline V gives CDR1 SNHLY, CDR2 FYNNEI. V lost 6 bases to trimming and J lost 9 bases, with 15 bases between them. The CDR3 spells CASSTWTESPQHF. The CDR3 DNA, read in part, is TGTGCCAGCAGCACCTGGACAGAGTCGCCC.

Details on this clone: The read gets to within 3 residues of the CDR3 end, and the germline J gene fills in the rest. This chain joins TRBV2 and TRBJ2-1, with 12 nucleotides matching TRBD2. V lost 6 bases and J lost 6; bases outside the gene matches: 9. The germline CDR1 and CDR2 sequences are SNHLY and FYNNEI. This CDR3 region has 16 residues. The sequenced part of the CDR3 DNA is TGTGCCAGCAGCGGTTCTGCGGGACTAGCGGGCAATGAG. This translates into CASSGSAGLAGNE. The CDR3 in full is CASSGSAGLAGNEQFF.

A note on this clone: The observed sequence ends 3 residues before the CDR3 terminus, with the missing tail filled in from the germline J gene. The V and J genes are TRBV20-1 and TRBJ2-2, with a tentative D call TRBD2 (7 bases). Germline V gene sequence: CDR1 DFQATT, CDR2 SNEGSKA (reference sequence). This CDR3 has 15 amino acids. CDR3 in amino acids: CSARPGGSYNSPLFF. The sequenced part of the CDR3 DNA is TGCAGTGCTAGGCCGGGGGGCTCCTATAATTCACCG.

The sequenced part of the CDR3 DNA is TGCAGTGCTAGACCCCTCGGGACTAGCGCCGATACG. This sequence encodes CSARPLGTSADT. In full, the CDR3 reads CSARPLGTSADTQYF. The chain uses TRBV20-1 and TRBJ2-3, with 10 bases fitting TRBD2. The read ends 3 residues early relative to the CDR3; the germline J gene fills the gap. The germline V gene encodes CDR1 DFQATT and CDR2 SNEGSKA (reference sequence). V lost 2 bases and J lost 6; bases outside the gene matches: 8. The length of the CDR3 is 15 residues.

A word on this clone: Read coverage stops 3 residues before the CDR3 terminus; the germline J gene supplies the remainder. The chain uses TRBV5-1 and TRBJ2-1; 14 bases are shared with TRBD2. The CDR3 loop spans 17 amino acids. In germline, CDR1 is SGHRS, CDR2 YFSETQ. J was trimmed by 8 bases and V by 2 bases; bases with no gene match: 9. The CDR3 spells CASSLLGTSGSGDEQFF. The covered CDR3 bases are TGCGCCAGCAGCTTACTCGGGACTAGCGGGAGTGGGGATGAG.

As concerns this clone: The read ends 3 residues early relative to the CDR3; the germline J gene fills the gap. This chain links TRBV30 with TRBJ1-2; tentative D call: TRBD1 (5 bases). Looked up from germline, CDR1 is GTSNPN and CDR2 is SVGIG (reference sequence). The CDR3 has 13 amino acids. CDR3: CAWSYPQGYDYTF. CDR3 bases read: TGTGCCTGGAGTTACCCCCAGGGCTACGAC.

On this clone itself: The DNA ends 3 residues before the CDR3 does, and the rest of the CDR3 is filled in from the germline J gene. This sequence joins TRBV2 and TRBJ1-2, with D hard to call. V was shortened by 8 bases and J by 3 bases, with 10 bases between the two germline ends. There are 12 residues in the CDR3. Germline lookup yields CDR1 SNHLY and CDR2 FYNNEI. The CDR3 region is CASASVDYGYTF. Partial CDR3 DNA: TGTGCCAGCGCGTCCGTCGACTATGGC.

Regarding this clone: The read falls 3 residues short of the CDR3 end, and the missing part is taken from the germline J gene. This chain connects TRBV6-2 or TRBV6-3 to TRBJ1-2; TRBD1 is a possible D gene (6 bases). The germline CDR1 and CDR2 sequences are MNHEY and SVGEGT. This CDR3 is 15 amino acids long. The sequenced part of the CDR3 DNA is TGTGCCAGCAGTTCTCAGGACTGGGGGCCTCGCGAC. Translating it yields CASSSQDWGPRD. In full, the CDR3 is CASSSQDWGPRDYTF.

Notes on this clone: The read stops 3 residues short of the end of the CDR3; the missing end is completed from the germline J gene. The chain employs TRBV18 and TRBJ2-1, with D perhaps matching TRBD2 (5 bases). Germline CDR1 reads KGHSH; CDR2 reads LQKENI. The CDR3 is 13 residues long. Trimming cost V 4 bases and J 7 bases, with 11 bases left between them. CDR3 sequence reads: CASSLLLVNEQFF. The part of the CDR3 DNA that was read is TGTGCCAGCTCACTCCTACTAGTAAATGAG.

Regarding this clone: The sequenced fragment ends 3 residues before the CDR3 boundary, so the rest is inferred from the germline J gene. The rearrangement links TRBV19 to TRBJ1-2; D is possibly TRBD1 (5 bases). From germline, CDR1 is LNHDA and CDR2 SQIVND (reference sequence). V lost 5 bases to trimming and J lost 7 bases, with 14 bases between them. The CDR3 is 13 residues long. The CDR3 loop reads CASSPRTQVGYTF. The sequenced CDR3 bases are TGTGCCAGTAGTCCCCGGACACAGGTTGGC.

In regard to this clone: The CDR3 end is not reached by the read, which stops 3 residues before it; the germline J gene fills it in. This chain links TRBV13 with TRBJ2-1, with TRBD2 identical over 11 bases. From germline, CDR1 is PRHDT and CDR2 FYEKMQ (reference sequence). The V and J ends lost 5 bases and 7 bases, in that order; junction bases with no gene match: 7. The CDR3 extends over 15 amino acids. Here the CDR3 reads CASSPTLAGANEQFF. The CDR3 DNA, read in part, is TGTGCCAGCAGCCCAACACTAGCGGGAGCTAATGAG.

Comments on this clone: The CDR3 end is not reached by the read, which stops 3 residues before it; the germline J gene fills it in. V usage is TRBV18 and J usage is TRBJ2-4, with 9 nucleotides matching TRBD1. This CDR3 spans 14 amino acids. Germline-derived CDR1 and CDR2 are KGHSH and LQKENI. Trimming took 3 bases from V and 5 from J; bases not matched to a gene: 2. Incomplete CDR3 DNA: TGTGCCAGCTCACCGGACAGGGGCCAAAACATT. Translation: CASSPDRGQNI. In full, the CDR3 is CASSPDRGQNIQYF.